Each of the 6 T cell receptor beta chains below was sequenced from the same sample in a study of PD-1 blockade in classical Hodgkin lymphoma. Clones were read by immunoSEQ multiplex PCR, and TCRdb kept only the in-frame ones, dropping some. Among approximately 35,000 clones listed, around nine tenths were seen once. The time point is: newly diagnosed, previously untreated cHL patient sample. Negative magnetic selection isolated CD4+ T cells from thawed PBMCs. Material: CD4+ T cells from blood. These receptor sequences come from a human donor with classical Hodgkin lymphoma.

The chain employs TRBV30 and TRBJ1-3; D remains ambiguous. Trimming removed 1 base at V and 4 bases at J, with 5 bases between. CDR3 length equals 12 residues. Germline CDR1 reads GTSNPN; CDR2 reads SVGIG (reference sequence). The CDR3 DNA reads TGTGCCTGGAGTGGACGGGGAAACACCATATATTTT. It encodes CAWSGRGNTIYF.

This clone showed up just a few times. The CDR3 loop is CSVRQVINTEAFF. CDR3 DNA: TGCAGCGTTCGACAGGTCATTAACACTGAAGCTTTCTTT. The rearrangement joins TRBV29-1 to TRBJ1-1; tentatively, D is TRBD1 (6 bases). Germline assignment: CDR1 SQVTM and CDR2 ANQGSEA. The CDR3 length is 13 residues. V gave up 5 bases and J gave up 2 bases, with 12 bases separating them.

The rearrangement links TRBV5-4 to TRBJ1-3, with D hard to call. The CDR3 covers 15 residues. Trimming removed 4 bases at V and 4 bases at J, with 15 bases between. Per germline, CDR1 SGHNT and CDR2 YYREEE (reference sequence). The CDR3 loop reads CASSPKDPGGNTIYF. DNA of the CDR3: TGTGCCAGCAGCCCGAAGGACCCCGGGGGAAACACCATATATTTT.

The V call is TRBV6-1, the J call TRBJ1-2; 12 nucleotides line up with TRBD1. This CDR3 comprises 14 residues. Trimming removed 2 bases from V and 8 bases from J; junction bases left unmatched: 3. Germline CDR1 and CDR2: MNHNS and SASEGT. The CDR3 region is CASSEQGTGGGYTF. The CDR3 nucleotides read TGTGCCAGCAGTGAACAAGGGACAGGGGGCGGCTACACCTTC.

The chain employs TRBV7-6 and TRBJ1-3, with 8 bases lining up with TRBD1. The ends lost 3 bases at V and 8 bases at J; junction bases unmatched: 6. CDR1 is SGHVS and CDR2 is FNYEAQ in the germline V gene. This CDR3 has 14 amino acids. The CDR3 protein is CASSLQGAGYTIYF. CDR3 DNA: TGTGCCAGCAGCTTGCAGGGGGCGGGATACACCATATATTTT.

The chain employs TRBV11-2 and TRBJ2-5; D is undetermined. Germline V gene lookup returns CDR1 SGHAT and CDR2 FQNNGV. V dropped 4 bases and J dropped 3 bases, with 9 bases sitting between them. This CDR3 is 13 amino acids long. Here the CDR3 reads CASSYLVKETQYF. In nucleotides, the CDR3 is TGTGCCAGCAGCTATCTAGTAAAAGAGACCCAGTACTTC.